Below, 2 T cell receptor beta chains from the same sample are listed, as sequenced in a study of T cells in Graves' hyperthyroidism and ophthalmopathy. The source material, RNA transcripts, was used to amplify TCR beta CDR3 regions. The HTBI primer set served for first-round RT-PCR of the TCR CDR3. In TCRdb, the multiplex PCR reads were re-called with MiXCR into one record per CDR3 protein. The table includes 250,000 to 400,000 distinct CDR3 sequences, roughly 13% detected once. The sample consisted of blood. These receptors were collected from a woman in her thirties or forties with Graves' ophthalmopathy.

This clonotype was seen more than once but under ten times. V usage is TRBV19 and J usage is TRBJ2-1, with 10 bases lining up with TRBD2. This CDR3 is built from 14 residues. V trimming: 4 bases; J trimming: 8 bases; junction bases outside the gene matches: 5. Germline CDR1 is LNHDA and CDR2 is SQIVND (reference sequence). The CDR3 spells CASSRLAGVYEQFF. The CDR3 coding sequence is TGTGCCAGTAGTAGGCTAGCGGGAGTCTATGAGCAGTTCTTC.

This clonotype was picked up many times. The chain carries TRBV30 and TRBJ2-2; weak D call: TRBD2 (5 bases). Germline V gene data show CDR1 as GTSNPN and CDR2 as SVGIG (reference sequence). Trimming took off 3 bases at V and 6 bases at J, with 8 bases between the two ends. The CDR3 loop spans 12 amino acids. This CDR3 is CAWRDSPGELFF. Written as DNA, the CDR3 is TGTGCCTGGAGGGACTCCCCCGGGGAGCTGTTTTTT. Using reference TRBV30 and TRBJ2-2 for the parts outside the CDR3, the full variable domain is SQTIHQWPATLVQPVGSPLSLECTVEGTSNPNLYWYRQAAGRGLQLLFYSVGIGQISSEVPQNLSASRPQDRQFILSSKKLLLSDSGFYLCAWRDSPGELFFGEGSRLTVL.